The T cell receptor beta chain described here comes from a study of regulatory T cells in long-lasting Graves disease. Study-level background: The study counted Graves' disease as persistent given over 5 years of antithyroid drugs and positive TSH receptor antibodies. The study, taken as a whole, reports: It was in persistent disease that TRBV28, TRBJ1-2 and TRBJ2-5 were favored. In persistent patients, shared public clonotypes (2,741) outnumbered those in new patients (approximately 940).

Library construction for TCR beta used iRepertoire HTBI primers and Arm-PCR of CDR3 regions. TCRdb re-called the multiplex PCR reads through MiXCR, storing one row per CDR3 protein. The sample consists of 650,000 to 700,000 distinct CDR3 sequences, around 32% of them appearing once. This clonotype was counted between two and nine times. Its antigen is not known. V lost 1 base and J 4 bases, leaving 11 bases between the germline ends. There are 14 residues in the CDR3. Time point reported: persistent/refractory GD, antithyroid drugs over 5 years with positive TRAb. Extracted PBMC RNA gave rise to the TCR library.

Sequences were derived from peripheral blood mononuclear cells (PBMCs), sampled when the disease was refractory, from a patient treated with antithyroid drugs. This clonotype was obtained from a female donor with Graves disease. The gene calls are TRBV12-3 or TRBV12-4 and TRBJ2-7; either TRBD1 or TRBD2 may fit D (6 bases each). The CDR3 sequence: CASSLDGGRYEQYF. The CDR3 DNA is TGTGCCAGCAGTTTAGACGGGGGCAGATACGAGCAGTACTTC.